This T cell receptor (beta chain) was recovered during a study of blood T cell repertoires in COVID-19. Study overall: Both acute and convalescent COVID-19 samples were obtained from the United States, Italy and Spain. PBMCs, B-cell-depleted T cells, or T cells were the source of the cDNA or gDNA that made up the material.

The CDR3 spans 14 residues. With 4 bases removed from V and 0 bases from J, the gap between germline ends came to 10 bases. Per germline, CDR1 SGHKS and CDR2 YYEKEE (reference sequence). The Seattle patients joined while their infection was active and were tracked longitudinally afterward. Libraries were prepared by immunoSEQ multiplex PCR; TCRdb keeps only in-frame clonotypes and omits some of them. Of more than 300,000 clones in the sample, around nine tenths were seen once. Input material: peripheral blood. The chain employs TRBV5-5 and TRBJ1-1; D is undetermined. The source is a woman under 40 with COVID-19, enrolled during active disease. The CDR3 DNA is TGTGCCAGCAGCCGCGGAAACATGAACACTGAAGCTTTCTTT. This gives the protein CASSRGNMNTEAFF. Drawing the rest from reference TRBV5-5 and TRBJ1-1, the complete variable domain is DAGVTQSPTHLIKTRGQQVTLRCSPISGHKSVSWYQQVLGQGPQFIFQYYEKEERGRGNFPDRFSARQFPNYSSELNVNALLLGDSALYLCASSRGNMNTEAFFGQGTRLTVV.